This is a list of T cell receptor beta chains from one sample in a study of blood T cell repertoires in COVID-19. The method was immunoSEQ multiplex PCR; TCRdb's version includes in-frame clones alone and lacks a portion of them. Of about 370,000 clones detected, 80% to 90% appear once; the ten largest clones hold 10%. Input material: peripheral blood. These receptors all stem from a woman between 25 and 40 years old with COVID-19, enrolled during active disease. Both conserved end residues are part of each CDR3. A D gene is named only where the DNA matches it firmly. The size of a clone is reported for some rows only, either as once, few or many, or as a class for expanded clones.

j_call: TRBJ1-1
v_call: TRBV19
d_call: .
clone_size: .
cdr3_aa: CASRTQLNTEAFF
cdr3_nt: TGTGCCAGTAGAACACAGTTGAACACTGAAGCTTTCTTT

j_call: TRBJ2-5
v_call: TRBV7-2
d_call: .
clone_size: .
cdr3_aa: CASRHDPAPEETQYF
cdr3_nt: TGTGCCAGCAGGCACGACCCAGCTCCGGAGGAGACCCAGTACTTC

j_call: TRBJ1-5
v_call: TRBV19
d_call: .
clone_size: .
cdr3_aa: CASSFQGGYQPQHF
cdr3_nt: TGTGCCAGTAGTTTTCAGGGCGGCTATCAGCCCCAGCATTTT

j_call: TRBJ1-4
v_call: TRBV5-6
d_call: TRBD1
clone_size: .
cdr3_aa: CASSMDRVNEKLFF
cdr3_nt: TGTGCCAGCAGCATGGACAGGGTGAATGAAAAACTGTTTTTT

j_call: TRBJ2-7
v_call: TRBV21-1
d_call: .
clone_size: .
cdr3_aa: CASSTGTSGSYEQYF
cdr3_nt: TGTGCCAGCAGCACCGGGACTAGCGGGTCCTACGAGCAGTACTTC

j_call: TRBJ1-5
v_call: TRBV10-3
d_call: TRBD1
clone_size: .
cdr3_aa: CAISEMGQGWRNQPQHF
cdr3_nt: TGTGCCATCAGTGAGATGGGACAGGGATGGCGCAATCAGCCCCAGCATTTT

j_call: TRBJ2-7
v_call: TRBV6-5
d_call: TRBD2
clone_size: .
cdr3_aa: CASTQLAGPYEQYF
cdr3_nt: TGTGCCAGCACCCAACTAGCGGGACCCTACGAGCAGTACTTC

j_call: TRBJ2-2
v_call: TRBV10-3
d_call: TRBD2
clone_size: few
cdr3_aa: CAIRRSGRAETGELFF
cdr3_nt: TGTGCCATCAGGCGTAGCGGGAGGGCAGAAACCGGGGAGCTGTTTTTT

j_call: TRBJ1-1
v_call: TRBV5-1
d_call: TRBD1
clone_size: .
cdr3_aa: CASSRTPGQGYTEAFF
cdr3_nt: TGCGCCAGCAGCAGGACTCCGGGACAGGGGTATACTGAAGCTTTCTTT

j_call: TRBJ2-5
v_call: TRBV6-5
d_call: .
clone_size: .
cdr3_aa: CASSYSIRETQYF
cdr3_nt: TGTGCCAGCAGTTACTCCATACGGGAGACCCAGTACTTC

j_call: TRBJ2-7
v_call: TRBV9
d_call: TRBD2
clone_size: .
cdr3_aa: CASSVVPAGGQAEQYF
cdr3_nt: TGTGCCAGCAGCGTAGTCCCAGCGGGAGGTCAGGCCGAGCAGTACTTC

j_call: TRBJ2-7
v_call: TRBV2
d_call: .
clone_size: .
cdr3_aa: CASSDQGYYEQYF
cdr3_nt: TGTGCCAGCAGTGATCAGGGATACTACGAGCAGTACTTC

j_call: TRBJ2-3
v_call: TRBV10-1
d_call: .
clone_size: .
cdr3_aa: CASSESSGIGTDTQYF
cdr3_nt: TGCGCCAGCAGTGAGAGTTCCGGGATAGGCACAGATACGCAGTATTTT

j_call: TRBJ2-1
v_call: TRBV13
d_call: TRBD2
clone_size: .
cdr3_aa: CASSLLTPRGLAGSYNEQFF
cdr3_nt: TGTGCCAGCAGCTTACTGACCCCCCGGGGACTAGCTGGGTCCTACAATGAGCAGTTCTTC

j_call: TRBJ1-2
v_call: TRBV5-1
d_call: TRBD1
clone_size: once
cdr3_aa: CASSPGGQGGGYTF
cdr3_nt: TGCGCCAGCAGCCCCGGGGGACAGGGAGGTGGCTACACCTTC

j_call: TRBJ2-2
v_call: TRBV9
d_call: TRBD2
clone_size: few
cdr3_aa: CASSVLGDASGYTGELFF
cdr3_nt: TGTGCCAGCAGCGTTCTCGGGGATGCTAGCGGTTACACCGGGGAGCTGTTTTTT

j_call: TRBJ1-2
v_call: TRBV27
d_call: TRBD1
clone_size: .
cdr3_aa: CASSLDRGNGYTF
cdr3_nt: TGTGCCAGCAGCTTGGACAGGGGGAATGGCTACACCTTC

j_call: TRBJ1-6
v_call: TRBV30
d_call: TRBD1
clone_size: .
cdr3_aa: CAWKDRGNSPLHF
cdr3_nt: TGTGCCTGGAAGGACAGGGGTAATTCACCCCTCCACTTT

j_call: TRBJ2-2
v_call: TRBV4-1
d_call: TRBD1
clone_size: .
cdr3_aa: CASSRGQFTGELFF
cdr3_nt: TGCGCCAGCAGCCGGGGACAGTTCACCGGGGAGCTGTTTTTT

j_call: TRBJ2-1
v_call: TRBV5-1
d_call: TRBD2
clone_size: .
cdr3_aa: CASSAEGLSGGHNEQFF
cdr3_nt: TGCGCCAGCAGCGCGGAGGGGTTGTCGGGAGGTCACAATGAGCAGTTCTTC

j_call: TRBJ2-7
v_call: TRBV4-1
d_call: TRBD1
clone_size: .
cdr3_aa: CASSQAGTASYEQYF
cdr3_nt: TGCGCCAGCAGCCAAGCCGGGACAGCCTCCTACGAGCAGTACTTC

j_call: TRBJ2-1
v_call: TRBV3-1/TRBV3-2
d_call: .
clone_size: .
cdr3_aa: CASSQTTLEQFF
cdr3_nt: TGTGCCAGCAGCCAAACGACTCTTGAGCAGTTCTTC

j_call: TRBJ1-5
v_call: TRBV7-9
d_call: .
clone_size: .
cdr3_aa: CASSSKFSNQPQHF
cdr3_nt: TGTGCCAGCAGCTCAAAATTTAGCAATCAGCCCCAGCATTTT

j_call: TRBJ1-4
v_call: TRBV30
d_call: .
clone_size: few
cdr3_aa: CAWSALSAGRSQKLFF
cdr3_nt: TGTGCCTGGAGCGCATTATCGGCGGGACGGTCGCAAAAACTGTTTTTT

j_call: TRBJ2-2
v_call: TRBV7-9
d_call: .
clone_size: .
cdr3_aa: CASSSRNTGELFF
cdr3_nt: TGTGCCAGCAGCAGTAGGAACACCGGGGAGCTGTTTTTT

j_call: TRBJ1-5
v_call: TRBV6-1
d_call: .
clone_size: .
cdr3_aa: CASSEYDSNQPQHF
cdr3_nt: TGTGCCAGCAGTGAATACGACAGTAATCAGCCCCAGCATTTT

j_call: TRBJ2-7
v_call: TRBV10-3
d_call: TRBD2
clone_size: .
cdr3_aa: CATRTSGRVLEQYF
cdr3_nt: TGTGCCACCCGGACTAGCGGGAGAGTCCTCGAGCAGTACTTC

j_call: TRBJ1-1
v_call: TRBV10-1
d_call: .
clone_size: few
cdr3_aa: CASRAGGDTEAFF
cdr3_nt: TGCGCCAGCCGTGCCGGGGGGGACACTGAAGCTTTCTTT

j_call: TRBJ2-7
v_call: TRBV29-1
d_call: TRBD1
clone_size: once
cdr3_aa: CSVDGQGEYEQYF
cdr3_nt: TGCAGCGTTGACGGACAGGGGGAATACGAGCAGTACTTC

j_call: TRBJ1-2
v_call: TRBV10-3
d_call: .
clone_size: few
cdr3_aa: CAISESLGVGDYGYTF
cdr3_nt: TGTGCCATCAGTGAGTCGCTAGGGGTAGGGGACTATGGCTACACCTTC

j_call: TRBJ2-5
v_call: TRBV7-2
d_call: .
clone_size: once
cdr3_aa: CASNYASSQYQETQYF
cdr3_nt: TGTGCCAGCAACTATGCCAGCAGCCAGTACCAAGAGACCCAGTACTTC

j_call: TRBJ2-7
v_call: TRBV10-3
d_call: .
clone_size: once
cdr3_aa: CAISVGGYEQYF
cdr3_nt: TGTGCCATCAGTGTAGGAGGCTACGAGCAGTACTTC

j_call: TRBJ2-7
v_call: TRBV6-1
d_call: TRBD1
clone_size: .
cdr3_aa: CASSGPRWGQGGDEQYF
cdr3_nt: TGTGCCAGCAGTGGACCCAGGTGGGGACAGGGGGGCGACGAGCAGTACTTC

j_call: TRBJ1-1
v_call: TRBV11-2
d_call: TRBD1
clone_size: .
cdr3_aa: CASSSQTGGTTEAFF
cdr3_nt: TGTGCCAGCAGCTCTCAAACAGGGGGGACCACTGAAGCTTTCTTT

j_call: TRBJ2-7
v_call: TRBV7-6
d_call: .
clone_size: once
cdr3_aa: CASSRGVSYEQYF
cdr3_nt: TGTGCCAGCAGCCGCGGAGTCTCCTACGAGCAGTACTTC

j_call: TRBJ1-1
v_call: TRBV6-4
d_call: .
clone_size: .
cdr3_aa: CASRHKMDTEAFF
cdr3_nt: TGTGCCAGCAGACATAAGATGGACACTGAAGCTTTCTTT

j_call: TRBJ2-5
v_call: TRBV5-5
d_call: TRBD2
clone_size: .
cdr3_aa: CASSPGGGRALRETQYF
cdr3_nt: TGTGCCAGCAGCCCCGGAGGCGGGAGGGCCCTCCGGGAGACCCAGTACTTC

j_call: TRBJ2-1
v_call: TRBV28
d_call: .
clone_size: .
cdr3_aa: CASSPGTLTYNEQFF
cdr3_nt: TGTGCCAGCAGCCCCGGGACTCTCACGTACAATGAGCAGTTCTTC

j_call: TRBJ1-1
v_call: TRBV12-3/TRBV12-4
d_call: TRBD1
clone_size: few
cdr3_aa: CASRGDRVAEAFF
cdr3_nt: TGTGCCAGCAGAGGGGACAGGGTGGCTGAAGCTTTCTTT

j_call: TRBJ1-4
v_call: TRBV9
d_call: .
clone_size: .
cdr3_aa: CASSKGVTNEKLFF
cdr3_nt: TGTGCCAGCAGCAAAGGGGTCACTAATGAAAAACTGTTTTTT

j_call: TRBJ2-1
v_call: TRBV4-2
d_call: .
clone_size: .
cdr3_aa: CASSQETVLSSYNEQFF
cdr3_nt: TGTGCCAGCAGCCAAGAAACGGTTCTGAGCTCCTACAATGAGCAGTTCTTC

j_call: TRBJ2-3
v_call: TRBV29-1
d_call: TRBD2
clone_size: .
cdr3_aa: CSAGLAGTSTDTQYF
cdr3_nt: TGCAGCGCTGGACTAGCGGGGACTAGCACAGATACGCAGTATTTT

j_call: TRBJ2-2
v_call: TRBV10-1
d_call: .
clone_size: .
cdr3_aa: CASSESGATGELFF
cdr3_nt: TGCGCCAGCAGTGAGTCAGGGGCCACCGGGGAGCTGTTTTTT

j_call: TRBJ1-2
v_call: TRBV13
d_call: .
clone_size: .
cdr3_aa: CASSLGHNYGYTF
cdr3_nt: TGTGCCAGCAGCTTGGGGCATAACTATGGCTACACCTTC

j_call: TRBJ2-7
v_call: TRBV18
d_call: .
clone_size: .
cdr3_aa: CASSPPVGSGTYEQYF
cdr3_nt: TGTGCCAGCTCACCACCGGTCGGTAGCGGTACCTACGAGCAGTACTTC

j_call: TRBJ2-2
v_call: TRBV16
d_call: .
clone_size: .
cdr3_aa: CASTANGLRTGELFF
cdr3_nt: TGTGCCAGCACCGCCAATGGACTCCGCACCGGGGAGCTGTTTTTT

j_call: TRBJ2-2
v_call: TRBV19
d_call: .
clone_size: .
cdr3_aa: CASSIGTAPTMNTGELFF
cdr3_nt: TGTGCCAGTAGTATAGGGACAGCTCCTACAATGAACACCGGGGAGCTGTTTTTT

j_call: TRBJ2-7
v_call: TRBV9
d_call: .
clone_size: .
cdr3_aa: CASSVARSGYEQYF
cdr3_nt: TGTGCCAGCAGCGTTGCTCGATCAGGGTACGAGCAGTACTTC